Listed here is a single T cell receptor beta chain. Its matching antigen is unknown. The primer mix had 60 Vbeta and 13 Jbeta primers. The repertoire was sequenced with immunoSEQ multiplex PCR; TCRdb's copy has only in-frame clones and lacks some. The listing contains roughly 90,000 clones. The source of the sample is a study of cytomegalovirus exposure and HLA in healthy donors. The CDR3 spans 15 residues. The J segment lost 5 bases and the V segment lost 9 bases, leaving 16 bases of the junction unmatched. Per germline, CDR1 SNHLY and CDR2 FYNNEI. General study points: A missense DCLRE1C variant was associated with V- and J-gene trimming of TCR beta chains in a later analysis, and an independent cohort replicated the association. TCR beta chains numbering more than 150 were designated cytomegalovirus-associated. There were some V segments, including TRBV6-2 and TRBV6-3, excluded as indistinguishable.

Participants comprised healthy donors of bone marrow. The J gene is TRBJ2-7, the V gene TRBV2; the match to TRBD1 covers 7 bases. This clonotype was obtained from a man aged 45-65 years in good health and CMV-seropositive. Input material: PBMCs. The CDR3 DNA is TGTGCCAGTGCTCGTTGGCAGGGGGAATGGGACGAGCAGTACTTC. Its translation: CASARWQGEWDEQYF.